Each of the 32 T cell receptor beta chains below was sequenced from the same sample in a study of T cells in localized non-small cell lung cancer. Method: immunoSEQ multiplex PCR; TCRdb's copy keeps in-frame clones and lacks some. The table has around 33,000 clones, approximately 80% seen once. The sample here was peripheral blood, taken before any cancer treatment. The receptors originated from a male donor at least 60 years old with stage III squamous cell lung carcinoma.

This clone was counted a single time. This chain connects TRBV10-1 to TRBJ2-3, with TRBD2 matching 12 bases. There are 14 residues in the CDR3. The J segment lost 3 bases and the V segment lost 9 bases, leaving 4 bases of the junction unmatched. Germline V CDR1 and CDR2: WNHNN, SYGVQD (reference sequence). Here the CDR3 DNA reads TGCGCCAGTTCTAGCGGGGGGGTTACAGATACGCAGTATTTT. Translation gives CASSSGGVTDTQYF.

The genes are TRBV18 and TRBJ1-1; TRBD1 agrees at 9 bases. This CDR3 spans 14 amino acids. Germline CDR1 is KGHSH and CDR2 is LQKENI. The V and J ends lost 5 bases and 3 bases, in that order; junction bases with no gene match: 4. CDR3 loop: CASSGGQGDTEAFF. The DNA of the CDR3 is TGTGCCAGCTCAGGGGGACAGGGTGACACTGAAGCTTTCTTT.

This clone has a single count. CDR3 sequence (DNA): TGTGCCAGCAGTTTCCTGCGCGGACAGGAGAATCAGCCCCAGCATTTT. Its protein product is CASSFLRGQENQPQHF. The V gene is TRBV27, the J gene TRBJ1-5, with 7 bases identical to TRBD1. V dropped 3 bases and J dropped 4; count of bases not matched to a gene: 9. Germline V gene sequence: CDR1 MNHEY, CDR2 SMNVEV (reference sequence). This CDR3 is built from 16 residues.

The chain joins TRBV6-5 to TRBJ1-5, with 10 bases fitting TRBD1. The V segment lost 5 bases and the J segment 6 bases; nucleotides outside the gene matches: 7. Germline values: CDR1 MNHEY, CDR2 SVGAGI. CDR3 length: 15 residues. The CDR3, as DNA: TGTGCCAGCAGTGTCCCGGGACAGGGGAGTCAGCCCCAGCATTTT. This translates into CASSVPGQGSQPQHF.

V usage is TRBV19 and J usage is TRBJ1-2; no clear D gene. V was pared by 4 bases and J by 8 bases, with 8 bases between. The CDR3 consists of 11 residues. Germline loops: CDR1 LNHDA, CDR2 SQIVND (reference sequence). For the CDR3, the DNA is TGTGCCAGTAGTAGTGTAAGAGGCTACACCTTC. It translates to CASSSVRGYTF.

The chain joins TRBV4-2 to TRBJ2-1; 11 nucleotides agree with TRBD2. The CDR3 sequence is 14 residues long. With 3 bases clipped from V and 7 bases from J, the junction kept 2 bases outside the gene matches. Germline V lookup: CDR1 LGHNA, CDR2 YNFKEQ. DNA of the CDR3: TGTGCCAGCAGCCAGGCTAGCGGGAGGAATGAGCAGTTCTTC. Translating gives CASSQASGRNEQFF.

This clone appeared a single time. This sample includes further DNA sequences coding for the same CDR3. The V call is TRBV12-5, the J call TRBJ1-1; 7 nucleotides match TRBD1. The germline V gene encodes CDR1 LGHNT and CDR2 FRNRAP. With 3 bases clipped from V and 4 bases from J, the junction kept 5 bases outside the gene matches. The CDR3 is 14 amino acids. CDR3 in amino acids: CASGLGQAGTEAFF. The CDR3 bases are TGTGCTAGTGGTTTAGGACAGGCGGGCACTGAAGCTTTCTTT.

V and J are TRBV15 and TRBJ1-5; 9 bases map to TRBD1. The J segment lost 7 bases and the V segment lost 4 bases, leaving 11 bases of the junction unmatched. This CDR3 is built from 16 residues. Germline V gene data show CDR1 as LNHNV and CDR2 as YYDKDF (reference sequence). The CDR3 nucleotides are TGTGCCACCAGCATACCGGGACAGGGCTTCGGGCAGCCCCAGCATTTT. Its translation: CATSIPGQGFGQPQHF.

This clone was seen once. V is TRBV7-2 and J is TRBJ2-1; the match to TRBD1 covers 12 bases. CDR1 and CDR2 (germline): SGHTA, FQGNSA. The CDR3 runs 16 residues. The V segment lost 5 bases and the J segment 9 bases; nucleotides outside the gene matches: 11. The DNA for the CDR3 is TGTGCCAGCAGCACGATCGGGACAGGGGGCCGGGGTGAGCAGTTCTTC. Translating gives CASSTIGTGGRGEQFF.

This clone was seen more than once but under ten times. The V and J genes are TRBV19 and TRBJ1-1; D remains ambiguous. Germline V gene lookup returns CDR1 LNHDA and CDR2 SQIVND (reference sequence). The CDR3 spans 14 residues. The ends were cut back, 3 bases at V and 4 bases at J, with 12 bases in the middle. The CDR3 region has the DNA TGTGCCAGTAGTATGGGTCGCTCGGGCACTGAAGCTTTCTTT. Translated, it gives CASSMGRSGTEAFF.

V is TRBV2 and J is TRBJ2-3; 10 bases map to TRBD1. The V and J ends lost 5 bases and 4 bases, in that order; junction bases with no gene match: 6. The length of the CDR3 is 15 residues. Germline V gene lookup returns CDR1 SNHLY and CDR2 FYNNEI. CDR3: CASSYDRGRADTQYF. CDR3 nucleotide sequence: TGTGCCAGCAGTTACGACAGGGGGCGAGCAGATACGCAGTATTTT.

The CDR3 coding sequence is TGTGCCAGTAGTAATTGGCTGACAGGGGGCAGTGTCCACGAGCAGTACTTC. This codes for CASSNWLTGGSVHEQYF. This chain connects TRBV19 to TRBJ2-7; TRBD1 matches at 10 bases. The ends lost 4 bases at V and 5 bases at J; junction bases unmatched: 14. CDR1 and CDR2 from the germline V gene are LNHDA and SQIVND (reference sequence). The CDR3 extends over 17 amino acids.

The J gene is TRBJ1-5, the V gene TRBV2; D uncertain. Trimming took off 3 bases at V and 3 bases at J, with 6 bases between the two ends. The CDR3 totals 13 residues. Germline V gene lookup returns CDR1 SNHLY and CDR2 FYNNEI. The CDR3 DNA follows: TGTGCCAGCAGTGACACAAACAATCAGCCCCAGCATTTT. It is translated as CASSDTNNQPQHF.

The V gene is TRBV13, the J gene TRBJ2-7; TRBD2 matches 8 bases. CDR1 PRHDT and CDR2 FYEKMQ come from the germline V gene (reference sequence). The CDR3 is 16 residues long. V gave up 5 bases and J gave up 3 bases; unmatched junction bases: 12. The CDR3 reads CASSRSVGTRNYEQYF. The CDR3 bases are TGTGCCAGCAGCCGTAGTGTAGGGACTAGGAACTACGAGCAGTACTTC.

The chain carries TRBV27 and TRBJ2-7; 10 bases fit TRBD2. Trimming at V came to 8 bases and at J to 3 bases, leaving 4 bases not matched to a gene. This CDR3 has 13 residues. In germline, CDR1 is MNHEY, CDR2 SMNVEV (reference sequence). This CDR3 reads CASASGSLYEQYF. The CDR3 DNA is TGTGCCAGCGCTAGCGGGAGTCTCTACGAGCAGTACTTC.

This clone was detected a few times. The V and J genes are TRBV6-5 and TRBJ1-6, with D possibly matching TRBD1 (6 bases). Trimming removed 6 bases from V and 7 bases from J, with 7 bases in between. In germline, CDR1 is MNHEY, CDR2 SVGAGI. There are 12 residues in the CDR3. The CDR3 region has the DNA TGTGCCAGCAGACAGGGAAATTCACCCCTCCACTTT. It translates to CASRQGNSPLHF.

V usage is TRBV7-2 and J usage is TRBJ1-2; maybe TRBD1 (6 bases). V was clipped by 2 bases and J by 4 bases, with 11 bases between them. This CDR3 is built from 14 residues. The germline gives CDR1 SGHTA, CDR2 FQGNSA. The CDR3 DNA reads as TGTGCCAGCAGCTTACGTAGGGGGGGCTATGGCTACACCTTC. Encoded protein: CASSLRRGGYGYTF. Full variable domain (remainder filled in from reference TRBV7-2 and TRBJ1-2): GAGVSQSPSNKVTEKGKDVELRCDPISGHTALYWYRQSLGQGLEFLIYFQGNSAPDKSGLPSDRFSAERTGGSVSTLTIQRTQQEDSAVYLCASSLRRGGYGYTFGSGTRLTVV.

CDR3 DNA sequence: TGTGCCAGCAGTGAAGACGACCCGGGCCTGGGAAACACCATATATTTT. It encodes CASSEDDPGLGNTIYF. This sequence joins TRBV2 and TRBJ1-3, with D unclear. Trimming removed 1 base from V and 4 bases from J, with 14 bases in between. Germline V gene sequence: CDR1 SNHLY, CDR2 FYNNEI. The CDR3 covers 16 residues. The full variable domain, in which reference TRBV2 and TRBJ1-3 provide the parts outside the CDR3, is EPEVTQTPSHQVTQMGQEVILRCVPISNHLYFYWYRQILGQKVEFLVSFYNNEISEKSEIFDDQFSVERPDGSNFTLKIRSTKLEDSAMYFCASSEDDPGLGNTIYFGEGSWLTVV.

As DNA, the CDR3 is TGTGCCAGCAGCTTAGCTACCGGGACGGTTAACACTGAAGCTTTCTTT. Translating gives CASSLATGTVNTEAFF. The genes are TRBV7-8 and TRBJ1-1; D perhaps matches TRBD1 (5 bases). The CDR3 is made up of 16 amino acids. Trimming took 0 bases from V and 2 from J, leaving 13 bases between them. Germline V CDR1 and CDR2: SGHVS, FQNEAQ.

The chain employs TRBV9 and TRBJ2-1; D is possibly TRBD2 (6 bases). Trimming cost V 1 base and J 2 bases, with 10 bases left between them. Germline CDR1 reads SGDLS; CDR2 reads YYNGEE. The CDR3 has 15 residues. CDR3 in amino acids: CASSVISGAYNEQFF. In nucleotides, the CDR3 is TGTGCCAGCAGCGTAATTAGCGGAGCCTACAATGAGCAGTTCTTC.

V is TRBV5-1 and J is TRBJ2-7; 7 nucleotides match TRBD1. J lost 4 bases, V lost 0 bases, and 4 bases had no gene match. In germline, CDR1 is SGHRS, CDR2 YFSETQ. The CDR3 runs to 14 residues. CDR3 protein: CASSLAPGGYEQYF. In DNA form, the CDR3 reads TGCGCCAGCAGCTTGGCTCCAGGGGGTTACGAGCAGTACTTC. Full variable domain (outside the CDR3, taken from reference TRBV5-1 and TRBJ2-7): KAGVTQTPRYLIKTRGQQVTLSCSPISGHRSVSWYQQTPGQGLQFLFEYFSETQRNKGNFPGRFSGRQFSNSRSEMNVSTLELGDSALYLCASSLAPGGYEQYFGPGTRLTVT.

The chain combines TRBV6-1 with TRBJ2-7; D might be TRBD2 (6 bases). The CDR3 runs 13 residues. The germline CDR1 and CDR2 sequences are MNHNS and SASEGT. Trimming shortened V by 4 bases and J by 3 bases, and 10 bases separated the two germline ends. The CDR3 DNA is TGTGCCAGCAGTGCGGAGGGCGGCTACGAGCAGTACTTC. Its translation is CASSAEGGYEQYF.

V and J are TRBV30 and TRBJ2-3; a possible D gene is TRBD2 (6 bases). Trimming stripped 1 base from V and 5 bases from J, with 13 bases between. CDR1 and CDR2 (germline): GTSNPN, SVGIG (reference sequence). This CDR3 has 14 residues. This CDR3 is CAWSAGVDGDTQYF. The CDR3 DNA sequence: TGTGCCTGGAGTGCGGGAGTCGACGGAGATACGCAGTATTTT.

The genes are TRBV30 and TRBJ2-7; unclear D gene. From germline, CDR1 is GTSNPN and CDR2 SVGIG (reference sequence). This CDR3 is built from 13 residues. V lost 2 bases and J 2 bases, leaving 10 bases between the germline ends. CDR3 in DNA: TGTGCCTGGAGTAAAGGCAGCACCTACGAGCAGTACTTC. It encodes CAWSKGSTYEQYF.

The CDR3: CASRNEIALGPDTQYF. The CDR3 nucleotides read TGTGCCAGCAGGAACGAAATAGCGTTAGGACCAGATACGCAGTATTTT. This rearrangement joins TRBV6-6 to TRBJ2-3; D may be TRBD2 (5 bases). V shed 6 bases and J shed 4 bases, with 20 bases lying between them. Germline CDR1 is MNHNY and CDR2 is SVGAGI (reference sequence). CDR3 length: 16 amino acids.

The chain has TRBV2 and TRBJ1-6, with 8 positions matching TRBD1. CDR3 length: 15 amino acids. Germline V CDR1 and CDR2: SNHLY, FYNNEI. After removal of 6 bases from V and 10 bases from J, the junction contained 11 bases not matched to a gene. In nucleotides, the CDR3 is TGTGCCAGCAGCCTACAGGGGGTAAGGGGATCACCCCTCCACTTT. The encoded protein is CASSLQGVRGSPLHF. Supplemented by reference TRBV2 and TRBJ1-6, the full variable domain reads EPEVTQTPSHQVTQMGQEVILRCVPISNHLYFYWYRQILGQKVEFLVSFYNNEISEKSEIFDDQFSVERPDGSNFTLKIRSTKLEDSAMYFCASSLQGVRGSPLHFGNGTRLTVT.

The chain combines TRBV9 with TRBJ1-1; no clear D gene. Per germline, CDR1 SGDLS and CDR2 YYNGEE. The V end was cut by 4 bases, the J end by 3 bases, with 16 bases between. CDR3 size: 15 residues. CDR3 in amino acids: CASSPTTDYYTEAFF. The CDR3 region has the DNA TGTGCCAGCAGCCCCACCACAGATTACTACACTGAAGCTTTCTTT.

V usage is TRBV6-6 and J usage is TRBJ2-1; 7 nucleotides align to TRBD1. The CDR3 extends over 14 amino acids. V shed 5 bases, J shed 8 bases, and the junction held 9 bases outside the gene matches. Germline V lookup: CDR1 MNHNY, CDR2 SVGAGI (reference sequence). The CDR3 bases are TGTGCCAGCAGTACAGGGGTCCCATTTCATGAGCAGTTCTTC. Its protein is CASSTGVPFHEQFF.

V usage is TRBV5-8 and J usage is TRBJ2-2; TRBD2 matches 10 bases. The CDR3 has 16 amino acids. The V and J ends lost 1 base and 5 bases, in that order; junction bases with no gene match: 5. CDR1 is SGHTS, CDR2 YDEGEE, per germline. Here the CDR3 DNA reads TGTGCCAGCAGCTTGTTTGGGACTAGCGTTACCGGGGAGCTGTTTTTT. This encodes CASSLFGTSVTGELFF.

V gene TRBV15 combines with J gene TRBJ1-5, with D unclear. V was pared by 4 bases and J by 0 bases, with 7 bases between. The CDR3 has 14 residues. Germline-derived CDR1 and CDR2 are LNHNV and YYDKDF (reference sequence). The CDR3 region is CATSTDYSNQPQHF. The CDR3, as DNA: TGTGCCACCAGCACCGATTATAGCAATCAGCCCCAGCATTTT.

The V and J genes are TRBV7-9 and TRBJ2-1, with D tentatively TRBD2 (6 bases). V lost 2 bases, J lost 8 bases, and 16 bases lay in between. Per germline, CDR1 SEHNR and CDR2 FQNEAQ (reference sequence). The CDR3 extends over 15 amino acids. The CDR3 sequence: CASSLMGGAADEQFF. The CDR3 region has the DNA TGTGCCAGCAGCTTAATGGGGGGAGCGGCAGATGAGCAGTTCTTC.

V gene TRBV7-2 combines with J gene TRBJ2-7; 7 bases match TRBD1. The ends lost 5 bases at V and 5 bases at J; junction bases unmatched: 6. The CDR3 covers 13 residues. CDR1 is SGHTA, CDR2 FQGNSA, per germline. CDR3 amino acids: CASSLSQGDEQYF. DNA for the CDR3: TGTGCCAGCAGCCTAAGCCAGGGGGACGAGCAGTACTTC.